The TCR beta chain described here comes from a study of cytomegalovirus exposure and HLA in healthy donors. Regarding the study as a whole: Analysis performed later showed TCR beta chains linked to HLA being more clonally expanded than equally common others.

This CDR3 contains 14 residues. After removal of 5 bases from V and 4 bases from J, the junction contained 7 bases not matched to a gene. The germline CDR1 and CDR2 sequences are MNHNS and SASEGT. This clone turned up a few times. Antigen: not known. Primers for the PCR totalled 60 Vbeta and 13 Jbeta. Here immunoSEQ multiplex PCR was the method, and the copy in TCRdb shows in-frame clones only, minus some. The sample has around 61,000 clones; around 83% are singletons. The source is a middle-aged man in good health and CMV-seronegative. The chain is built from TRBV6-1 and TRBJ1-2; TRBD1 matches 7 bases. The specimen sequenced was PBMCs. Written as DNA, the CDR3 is TGTGCCAGCAGTCACGGGGACAGAGTCTATGGCTACACCTTC. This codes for CASSHGDRVYGYTF.